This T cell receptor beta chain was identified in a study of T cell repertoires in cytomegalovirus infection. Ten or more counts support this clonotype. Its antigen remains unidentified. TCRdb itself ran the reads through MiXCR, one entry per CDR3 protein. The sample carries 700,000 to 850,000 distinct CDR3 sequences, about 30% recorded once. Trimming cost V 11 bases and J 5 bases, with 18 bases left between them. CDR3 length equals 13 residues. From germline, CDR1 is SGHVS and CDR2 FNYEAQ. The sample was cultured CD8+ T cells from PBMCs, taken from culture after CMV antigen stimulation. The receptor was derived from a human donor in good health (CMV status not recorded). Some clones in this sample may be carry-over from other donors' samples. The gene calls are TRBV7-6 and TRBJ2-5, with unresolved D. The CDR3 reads CACSPFLGETQYF. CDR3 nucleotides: TGTGCCTGTAGTCCTTTTCTAGGGGAGACCCAGTACTTC.